This T cell receptor beta chain was recorded in a study of blood T cell repertoires in COVID-19. Study background: COVID-19 samples from acute and convalescent phases originated in the United States, Italy and Spain. T cells, B-cell-depleted T cells, or PBMCs provided the cDNA or gDNA that served as material.

Authors' processing steps: Estimates of nucleated cell counts were drawn from the amplification of reference gene primers. Repertoires were generated with immunoSEQ multiplex PCR, while TCRdb's copy carries only in-frame clones and drops some. Clone size and V and J calls were adopted from that table, with D and trimming inferred from the DNA. The sample lists some 220,000 clones, under 85% occurring once. Germline values: CDR1 MDHEN, CDR2 SYDVKM. The CDR3 runs 11 residues. The germline V and J ends were trimmed by 6 bases and 6 bases, with 5 bases remaining between them. Patients at the Seattle site were enrolled during active infection and followed longitudinally.

Material: peripheral blood. This receptor was taken from a woman aged 25 to 39 with COVID-19, enrolled during active disease. This chain joins TRBV28 and TRBJ1-4; D gene unclear. CDR3 sequence (DNA): TGTGCCAGCAGCACATATGAAAAACTGTTTTTT. Protein product: CASSTYEKLFF.